This T cell receptor (beta chain) was recorded in a study of cytomegalovirus exposure and HLA in healthy donors. The PCR contained 60 Vbeta and 13 Jbeta primers. Data came from immunoSEQ multiplex PCR; TCRdb stores just in-frame clones and leaves some out. This table has 150,000 to 200,000 clones, over 70% appearing once. CDR3 length: 16 residues. The V end lost 0 bases, the J end lost 8 bases, and 18 bases lay between the germline ends. CDR1 is SGHRS, CDR2 YFSETQ, per germline. The J gene is TRBJ2-1, the V gene TRBV5-1; weak D call: TRBD2 (5 bases). The sequencing sample was made of PBMCs. The TCR comes from a woman in her thirties in good health and CMV-seropositive. CDR3 residues: CASSLARAWDRDEQFF. The CDR3 nucleotides read TGCGCCAGCAGCTTGGCGAGGGCGTGGGATCGCGATGAGCAGTTCTTC.